The 20 T cell receptor beta chains given below trace back to one sample, sequenced in a study of cytomegalovirus exposure and HLA in healthy donors. Primers for the PCR totalled 60 Vbeta and 13 Jbeta. Assay used: immunoSEQ multiplex PCR; TCRdb lists only in-frame clones, some missing. The sample records 200,000 or so clones, approximately 82% being singletons. Sequencing input: PBMCs. Every receptor here comes from a man younger than 35 in good health and CMV-seronegative.

The sample holds one count of this clone. The V gene is TRBV7-8, the J gene TRBJ1-3, with no clear D. The germline V gene has CDR1 SGHVS and CDR2 FQNEAQ. Between the trimmed V and J ends, which lost 5 bases and 0 bases, there was a span of 14 bases. The CDR3 extends over 16 amino acids. The CDR3 sequence is CASSPERGSSGNTIYF. The CDR3 region has the DNA TGTGCCAGCAGCCCTGAGAGAGGTTCCTCTGGAAACACCATATATTTT.

The chain uses TRBV5-6 and TRBJ2-7; 9 positions agree with TRBD1. Germline trimming cut 3 bases from V and 2 bases from J; bases unmatched to any gene: 3. The CDR3 sequence is 14 residues long. CDR1 is SGHDT and CDR2 is YYEEEE in the germline V gene. The CDR3 DNA sequence: TGTGCCAGCAGCTCAAGGACAGGGGCCTACGAGCAGTACTTC. Translation gives CASSSRTGAYEQYF.

The rearrangement joins TRBV9 to TRBJ2-3; D perhaps matches TRBD2 (6 bases). Germline values: CDR1 SGDLS, CDR2 YYNGEE. V was pared by 4 bases and J by 0 bases, with 21 bases between. This CDR3 comprises 18 residues. CDR3 coding DNA: TGTGCCAGCAGCCCCAACGGGGGTCGGACATATAGCACAGATACGCAGTATTTT. Translating gives CASSPNGGRTYSTDTQYF.

DNA of the CDR3: TGTGCCAGCAGCTTAAGATTACAGGGCTGGCCCCTCCACTTT. As protein: CASSLRLQGWPLHF. The chain uses TRBV11-2 and TRBJ1-6; weak D call: TRBD1 (6 bases). The CDR3 is made up of 14 amino acids. CDR1 SGHAT and CDR2 FQNNGV come from the germline V gene. The V gene lost 2 bases and the J gene lost 13 bases, with 15 bases spanning the gap.

This chain connects TRBV27 to TRBJ2-1; 8 bases line up with TRBD2. The CDR3 sequence is 14 residues long. Germline V gene data show CDR1 as MNHEY and CDR2 as SMNVEV (reference sequence). The V gene end was trimmed by 3 bases and the J gene end by 7 bases; junction bases not matched to a gene: 5. The CDR3 region has the DNA TGTGCCAGCAGTTTGGCGGGAGGTCTGAATGAGCAGTTCTTC. It translates to CASSLAGGLNEQFF.

This rearrangement joins TRBV12-5 to TRBJ1-1, with 7 nucleotides matching TRBD1. There are 16 residues in the CDR3. V dropped 2 bases and J dropped 4; count of bases not matched to a gene: 10. CDR1 is LGHNT, CDR2 FRNRAP, per germline. The DNA for the CDR3 is TGTGCTAGTGGTTTGATGGGGACAGCCGACGCCACTGAAGCTTTCTTT. Its translation: CASGLMGTADATEAFF.

The chain couples TRBV5-1 to TRBJ2-2; 8 bases map to TRBD2. The CDR3 consists of 16 residues. The V segment lost 0 bases and the J segment 1 base; nucleotides outside the gene matches: 2. CDR1 is SGHRS, CDR2 YFSETQ, per germline. The CDR3 spells CASSLAAGGNTGELFF. The CDR3 nucleotides read TGCGCCAGCAGCTTGGCGGCGGGGGGGAACACCGGGGAGCTGTTTTTT.

This sequence joins TRBV19 and TRBJ1-5, with D tentatively TRBD1 (5 bases). The CDR3 runs to 15 residues. The germline gives CDR1 LNHDA, CDR2 SQIVND (reference sequence). V lost 1 base, J lost 1 base, and 8 bases lay in between. In DNA form, the CDR3 reads TGTGCCAGTAGTATAGCAGGGTGGAGCAATCAGCCCCAGCATTTT. This codes for CASSIAGWSNQPQHF. The variable domain in full, completed from reference TRBV19 and TRBJ1-5, reads DGGITQSPKYLFRKEGQNVTLSCEQNLNHDAMYWYRQDPGQGLRLIYYSQIVNDFQKGDIAEGYSVSREKKESFPLTVTSAQKNPTAFYLCASSIAGWSNQPQHFGDGTRLSIL.

V gene TRBV5-5 combines with J gene TRBJ1-3, with unresolved D. Per germline, CDR1 SGHKS and CDR2 YYEKEE (reference sequence). V lost 1 base, J lost 4 bases, and 6 bases lay in between. CDR3 length: 13 residues. CDR3 DNA sequence: TGTGCCAGCAGCTTGAATCCGGGAAACACCATATATTTT. Encoded protein: CASSLNPGNTIYF.

This clone was counted only a few times. The chain recombines TRBV7-3 with TRBJ1-2; tentative D call: TRBD1 (5 bases). The CDR3 is 12 residues long. The V gene's germline CDR1 is SGHTA and CDR2 FQGTGA. The germline V and J ends were trimmed by 4 bases and 7 bases, with 10 bases remaining between them. CDR3 region: CASSSQGSGYTF. Written as DNA, the CDR3 is TGTGCCAGCAGCTCGCAGGGATCTGGCTACACCTTC.

This clone was recorded a few times. The V call is TRBV2, the J call TRBJ1-1; D is ambiguous. V was cut by 6 bases and J by 2 bases, with 10 bases left in between. The CDR3 runs to 13 residues. Germline CDR1 SNHLY, CDR2 FYNNEI. The CDR3 loop reads CASSAYSNTEAFF. The CDR3 nucleotides are TGTGCCAGCAGCGCCTACAGTAACACTGAAGCTTTCTTT.

This rearrangement joins TRBV4-2 to TRBJ2-3, with 9 positions matching TRBD2. Germline trimming cut 0 bases from V and 2 bases from J; bases unmatched to any gene: 9. CDR1 LGHNA and CDR2 YNFKEQ come from the germline V gene. The CDR3 extends over 18 amino acids. CDR3 sequence reads: CASSQEPTTSGLTDTQYF. CDR3 sequence (DNA): TGTGCCAGCAGCCAAGAGCCAACGACTAGCGGCCTCACAGATACGCAGTATTTT.

This rearrangement joins TRBV10-3 to TRBJ1-4; 7 nucleotides agree with TRBD1. J gave up 4 bases and V 6 bases, and 2 bases lay outside the gene matches. This CDR3 contains 13 residues. Per germline, CDR1 ENHRY and CDR2 SYGVKD. The CDR3 nucleotides are TGTGCCATCAGAGACAGGGATAATGAAAAACTGTTTTTT. Its protein product is CAIRDRDNEKLFF.

V and J are TRBV19 and TRBJ2-5; 9 bases map to TRBD2. Germline-derived CDR1 and CDR2 are LNHDA and SQIVND (reference sequence). After removal of 4 bases from V and 5 bases from J, the junction contained 5 bases not matched to a gene. This CDR3 is built from 14 residues. DNA for the CDR3: TGTGCCAGTAGTAGGGCGGGAGGGCCGGAGACCCAGTACTTC. This translates into CASSRAGGPETQYF.

The CDR3, as DNA: TGTGCCAGCAGCTTAGTTACCTTTCTGTCCTACGAGCAGTACTTC. It specifies CASSLVTFLSYEQYF. J is TRBJ2-5 and V is TRBV7-9; D not resolved. The J call may be wrong; the DNA end is better matched by TRBJ2-7. Germline V gene data show CDR1 as SEHNR and CDR2 as FQNEAQ (reference sequence). The CDR3 is made up of 15 amino acids.

To note about this clone: The sample contains more than one DNA sequence encoding this CDR3. The V call is TRBV30, the J call TRBJ2-3, with D possibly being TRBD1 (6 bases). The CDR3 is 12 residues long. V shed 4 bases and J shed 3 bases, with 8 bases lying between them. From germline, CDR1 is GTSNPN and CDR2 SVGIG (reference sequence). The CDR3 DNA reads TGTGCCTGGAACAGGGCAACAGATACGCAGTATTTT. Translating gives CAWNRATDTQYF.

The V gene is TRBV7-2, the J gene TRBJ2-7, with D uncertain. Germline CDR1 is SGHTA and CDR2 is FQGNSA. The CDR3 totals 14 residues. Trimming took off 1 base at V and 0 bases at J, with 7 bases between the two ends. DNA of the CDR3: TGTGCCAGCAGCTTAGAGTCCAGCTCCTACGAGCAGTACTTC. Encoded protein: CASSLESSSYEQYF.

This clone was seen a few times. The chain has TRBV29-1 and TRBJ2-1; the D is unclear. Trimming took 4 bases from V and 9 from J, leaving 13 bases between them. CDR3 length: 12 residues. Germline V gene data show CDR1 as SQVTM and CDR2 as ANQGSEA. CDR3 sequence (DNA): TGCAGCGTTGCCTTTTCAGGAATTGAGCAGTTCTTC. Protein product: CSVAFSGIEQFF.

The V call is TRBV25-1, the J call TRBJ2-1; 12 nucleotides match TRBD1. This CDR3 region has 14 residues. The V gene end was trimmed by 5 bases and the J gene end by 9 bases; junction bases not matched to a gene: 5. CDR1 is MGHDK, CDR2 SYGVNS, per germline. The CDR3 reads CASSTGTGGLEQFF. The CDR3 DNA reads TGTGCCAGCAGTACCGGGACAGGGGGCCTTGAGCAGTTCTTC.

This clone was detected only a few times. The chain has TRBV30 and TRBJ1-1, with TRBD1 as a possible D gene (6 bases). CDR1 is GTSNPN and CDR2 is SVGIG in the germline V gene (reference sequence). There are 14 residues in the CDR3. Here the CDR3 reads CAAVPAGQRYEAFF. The CDR3 DNA reads TGTGCTGCAGTCCCCGCAGGACAGCGGTATGAAGCTTTCTTT.